What follows describes a single T cell receptor (beta chain). Its antigen remains unidentified. The sample belongs to a study of cytomegalovirus exposure and HLA in healthy donors. The length of the CDR3 is 15 residues. From germline, CDR1 is MNHNS and CDR2 SASEGT. The V gene lost 6 bases and the J gene lost 0 bases, with 13 bases spanning the gap. Findings and limits, study-wide: Most likely, a cluster of highly shared sequence variants arose as a sequencing artifact.

Primers: 60 Vbeta forward and 13 Jbeta reverse. The assay was immunoSEQ multiplex PCR, and TCRdb's table has in-frame clones only and misses some. The sample shows some 160,000 clones, 65% to 90% of them seen only once. This clonotype originated in a woman younger than 35 in good health and CMV-seronegative. The rearrangement uses TRBV6-1 and TRBJ2-3, with D perhaps matching TRBD2 (6 bases). Sequencing used PBMCs. The CDR3 sequence: CASSTGGTSTDTQYF. In DNA, the CDR3 is TGTGCCAGCAGCACCGGTGGGACTAGCACAGATACGCAGTATTTT.